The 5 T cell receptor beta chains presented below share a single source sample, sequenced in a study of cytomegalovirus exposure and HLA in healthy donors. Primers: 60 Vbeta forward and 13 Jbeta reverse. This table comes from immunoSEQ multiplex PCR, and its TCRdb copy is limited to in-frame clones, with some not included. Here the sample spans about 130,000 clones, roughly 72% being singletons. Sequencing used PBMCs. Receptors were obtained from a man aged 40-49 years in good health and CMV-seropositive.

The CDR3 loop is CASKPGTGLNEQFF. The CDR3 DNA is TGTGCCAGTAAGCCCGGGACAGGGCTAAATGAGCAGTTCTTC. This chain links TRBV9 with TRBJ2-1, with TRBD1 matching 9 bases. The germline V gene encodes CDR1 SGDLS and CDR2 YYNGEE. Germline trimming cut 8 bases from V and 7 bases from J; bases unmatched to any gene: 10. The CDR3 has 14 amino acids.

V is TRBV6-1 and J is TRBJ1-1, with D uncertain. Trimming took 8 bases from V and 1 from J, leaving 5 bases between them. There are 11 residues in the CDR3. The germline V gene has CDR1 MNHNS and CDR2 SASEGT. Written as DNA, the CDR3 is TGTGCCAGCGACTCGAACACTGAAGCTTTCTTT. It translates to CASDSNTEAFF.

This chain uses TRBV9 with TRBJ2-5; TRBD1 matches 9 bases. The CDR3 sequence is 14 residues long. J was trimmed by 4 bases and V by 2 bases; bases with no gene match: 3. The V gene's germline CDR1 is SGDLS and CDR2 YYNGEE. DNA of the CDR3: TGTGCCAGCAGCGTTAGGGGACAGGGAGAGACCCAGTACTTC. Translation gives CASSVRGQGETQYF.

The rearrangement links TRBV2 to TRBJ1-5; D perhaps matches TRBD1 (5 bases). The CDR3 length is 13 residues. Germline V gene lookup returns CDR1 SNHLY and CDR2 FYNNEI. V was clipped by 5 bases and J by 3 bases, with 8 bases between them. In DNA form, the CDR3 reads TGTGCCAGCAGTTCGGACAACAATCAGCCCCAGCATTTT. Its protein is CASSSDNNQPQHF.

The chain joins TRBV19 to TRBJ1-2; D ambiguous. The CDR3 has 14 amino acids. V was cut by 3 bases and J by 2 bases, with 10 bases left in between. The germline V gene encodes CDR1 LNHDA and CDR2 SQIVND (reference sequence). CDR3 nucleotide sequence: TGTGCCAGTAGTATGACACAGATCAACTATGGCTACACCTTC. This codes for CASSMTQINYGYTF.